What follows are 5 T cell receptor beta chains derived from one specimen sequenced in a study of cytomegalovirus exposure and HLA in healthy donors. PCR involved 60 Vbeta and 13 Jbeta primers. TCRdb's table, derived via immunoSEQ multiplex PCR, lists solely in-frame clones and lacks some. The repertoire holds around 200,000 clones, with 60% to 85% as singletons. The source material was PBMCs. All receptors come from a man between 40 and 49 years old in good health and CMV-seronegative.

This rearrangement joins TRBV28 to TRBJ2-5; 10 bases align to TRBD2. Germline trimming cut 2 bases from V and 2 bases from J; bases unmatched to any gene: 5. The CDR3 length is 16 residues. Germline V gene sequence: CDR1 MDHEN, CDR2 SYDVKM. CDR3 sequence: CASSLRTSGIQETQYF. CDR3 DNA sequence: TGTGCCAGCAGTTTACGGACTAGCGGAATACAAGAGACCCAGTACTTC.

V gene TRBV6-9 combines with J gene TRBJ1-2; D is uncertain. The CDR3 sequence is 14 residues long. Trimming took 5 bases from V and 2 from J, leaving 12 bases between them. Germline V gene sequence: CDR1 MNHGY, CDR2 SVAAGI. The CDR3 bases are TGTGCCAGCAGTAAGCGGACGCCGAACTATGGCTACACCTTC. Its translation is CASSKRTPNYGYTF.

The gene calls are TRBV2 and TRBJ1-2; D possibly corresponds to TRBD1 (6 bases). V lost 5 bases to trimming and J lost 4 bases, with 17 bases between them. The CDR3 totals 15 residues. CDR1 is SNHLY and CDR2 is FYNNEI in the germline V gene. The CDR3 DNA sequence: TGTGCCAGCAGTCCACGTGGGGGGGCAAGCTATGGCTACACCTTC. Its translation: CASSPRGGASYGYTF.

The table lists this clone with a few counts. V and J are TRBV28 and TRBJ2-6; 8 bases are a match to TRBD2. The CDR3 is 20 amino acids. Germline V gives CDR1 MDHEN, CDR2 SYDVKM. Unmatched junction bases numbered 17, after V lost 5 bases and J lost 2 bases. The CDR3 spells CASSPRTSRRGGAGANVLTF. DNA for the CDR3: TGTGCCAGCAGTCCCCGGACTAGCCGGAGAGGAGGTGCTGGGGCCAACGTCCTGACTTTC.

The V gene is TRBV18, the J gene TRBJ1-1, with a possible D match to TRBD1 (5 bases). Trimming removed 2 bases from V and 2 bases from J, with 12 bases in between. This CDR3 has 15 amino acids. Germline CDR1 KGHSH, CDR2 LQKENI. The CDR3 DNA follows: TGTGCCAGCTCACCAATCAGGGTAGATAACACTGAAGCTTTCTTT. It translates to CASSPIRVDNTEAFF.